The 11 T cell receptor beta chains presented below share a single source sample, sequenced in a study of spatial heterogeneity in lung cancer. Study conclusions and caveats: Counts of expanded alpha and beta TCRs within tumors tracked the tumor nonsynonymous mutation count.

Stated time point: sample taken at primary tumor resection. Antigens of these TCRs are unknown. TCRdb itself ran the 5' RACE reads through MiXCR, one entry per CDR3 protein. The top ten clones hold about a quarter of a sample with a few thousand distinct CDR3 sequences, roughly 8.2% of them seen once. Sequenced material: lung tumor tissue, taken at surgery. The receptors come from a female donor with early-stage non-small cell lung cancer.

Of note for this clonotype: A much larger clone differs from this one at a single base, so this may be a read error. Written as DNA, the CDR3 is TGTGCCAGCAGTGTAGGGTTTTCCTATAATTCACCCCTCCACTTT. Its protein product is CASSVGFSYNSPLHF. The chain recombines TRBV27 with TRBJ1-6; D remains unclear. Germline V gene lookup returns CDR1 MNHEY and CDR2 SMNVEV (reference sequence). The CDR3 has 15 amino acids. The germline V and J ends were trimmed by 5 bases and 1 base, with 9 bases remaining between them.

As regards this clonotype: This CDR3 fails to terminate in the conserved phenylalanine or tryptophan, so it likely reflects a read error. V usage is TRBV6-2 or TRBV6-3 and J usage is TRBJ2-6, with TRBD2 as a possible D gene (6 bases). Germline-derived CDR1 and CDR2 are MNHEY and SVGEGT. The CDR3 sequence is 15 residues long. The V gene lost 4 bases and the J gene lost 0 bases, with 7 bases spanning the gap. The CDR3 bases are TGTGCCAGCAGTTTGGGGGGCTCTGGGGCCAACGTCCTGACTTAC. It specifies CASSLGGSGANVLTY.

By sample share, this clonotype is medium-sized. The CDR3 nucleotides are TGTGCCAGCTCCCCAGGGGTGGGCAAAAACATTCAGTACTTC. Amino acid sequence: CASSPGVGKNIQYF. This chain uses TRBV7-9 with TRBJ2-4; D might be TRBD1 (6 bases). Between the trimmed V and J ends, which lost 8 bases and 3 bases, there was a span of 14 bases. The CDR3 totals 14 residues. From germline, CDR1 is SEHNR and CDR2 FQNEAQ (reference sequence).

V and J are TRBV12-3 or TRBV12-4 and TRBJ2-7, with 10 bases lining up with TRBD2. CDR3 length: 14 amino acids. V was pared by 4 bases and J by 2 bases, with 2 bases of the junction left unmatched. The CDR3 spells CASSSTSGPYEQYV. The CDR3, as DNA: TGTGCCAGCAGTTCGACTAGCGGGCCCTACGAGCAGTACGTC.

This clonotype was counted many times. CDR3 region: CSARKGGNTGELFF. The CDR3 coding sequence is TGCAGTGCTAGAAAGGGAGGAAACACCGGGGAGCTGTTTTTT. The gene calls are TRBV20-1 and TRBJ2-2; a weak D match, TRBD2 (6 bases). The germline V gene has CDR1 DFQATT and CDR2 SNEGSKA (reference sequence). Trimming cost V 2 bases and J 2 bases, with 9 bases left between them. CDR3 size: 14 residues.

This clonotype was seen a handful of times. This chain's CDR3 is CASSGGLAGTDTQYF. CDR3 sequence (DNA): TGTGCCAGCAGCGGCGGACTAGCGGGAACAGATACGCAGTATTTT. The genes are TRBV5-6 and TRBJ2-3; TRBD2 aligns across 12 bases. The V gene's germline CDR1 is SGHDT and CDR2 YYEEEE. V shed 4 bases, J shed 3 bases, and the junction held 3 bases outside the gene matches. The CDR3 length is 15 residues.

In this sample, this clonotype is medium-sized. The V call is TRBV5-6, the J call TRBJ2-5; no firm D call. The CDR3 consists of 13 residues. Trimming left V 0 bases short and J 0 bases short, with 3 bases between. Germline-derived CDR1 and CDR2 are SGHDT and YYEEEE. The CDR3 region has the DNA TGTGCCAGCAGCTTGGACCACCAAGAGACCCAGTACTTC. As protein: CASSLDHQETQYF.

This clonotype was counted ten times or more. The CDR3 spells CASSGAGHWNTEAFF. The CDR3 nucleotides are TGTGCCAGTAGCGGAGCGGGGCATTGGAACACTGAAGCTTTCTTT. The chain employs TRBV19 and TRBJ1-1; D may be TRBD1 (5 bases). From germline, CDR1 is LNHDA and CDR2 SQIVND (reference sequence). The CDR3 has 15 amino acids. Trimming removed 6 bases from V and 1 base from J, with 15 bases in between.

The rearrangement joins TRBV15 to TRBJ1-4; no firm D call. Germline V gene lookup returns CDR1 LNHNV and CDR2 YYDKDF (reference sequence). The CDR3 has 13 residues. The V gene lost 2 bases and the J gene lost 7 bases, with 8 bases spanning the gap. The CDR3: CATSRTSAEKLFF. The DNA of the CDR3 is TGTGCCACCAGCAGAACCTCGGCTGAAAAACTGTTTTTT.

By sample share, this clonotype is medium-sized. CDR3 loop: CASRLGTGGYEQYF. The CDR3 coding sequence is TGTGCCAGCAGGTTGGGGACAGGGGGCTACGAGCAGTACTTC. The chain carries TRBV25-1 and TRBJ2-7; 11 bases are shared with TRBD1. In germline, CDR1 is MGHDK, CDR2 SYGVNS. J was trimmed by 3 bases and V by 6 bases; bases with no gene match: 4. This CDR3 is 14 amino acids long.

In this sample, this clonotype turned up many times. The gene calls are TRBV20-1 and TRBJ2-5, with 8 positions matching TRBD2. Germline CDR1 is DFQATT and CDR2 is SNEGSKA (reference sequence). The J segment lost 5 bases and the V segment lost 3 bases, leaving 11 bases of the junction unmatched. This CDR3 is 15 amino acids long. The CDR3 nucleotides are TGCAGTGCTAGCCCGGGAGGGGGACGAGGGGAGACCCAGTACTTC. This translates into CSASPGGGRGETQYF.